Listed below are T cell receptor beta chains from one sample, sequenced in a study of T cells expressing NK-cell markers. One entry per CDR3 protein, without DNA, is what TCRdb gives after re-calling the 5' RACE reads. This sample's table has around 470,000 distinct CDR3 sequences. Sequencing was performed on blood T cells: a sorted CD56 or NKG2C T cell subset, CD4+ or CD8+ T cells, or bulk PBMC T cells (not recorded which). These receptor sequences come from a woman in her 50s in good health. Each CDR3 is given with its conserved first and last residue.

j_gene,v_gene,CDR3aa
TRBJ1-5,TRBV20-1,CSARDRLKQGFLQPQHF
TRBJ1-4,TRBV3-1,CASSQDRAPMGEKLFF
TRBJ2-5,TRBV3-1,CASSGIGETQYF
TRBJ1-1,TRBV5-6,CASSQLRTGGAFF
TRBJ1-1,TRBV12-3/TRBV12-4,CASSLSLGGAKTEAFF
TRBJ1-3,TRBV24-1,CATSDTGFGNTIYF
TRBJ1-4,TRBV12-3/TRBV12-4,CASSLGSNEKLFF
TRBJ2-1,TRBV18,CASSREAAGLREQFF
TRBJ2-2,TRBV11-3,CASSFILAENTGELFF
TRBJ1-2,TRBV5-5,CASSPWTGYTYGYTF
TRBJ1-2,TRBV12-3/TRBV12-4,CASSTGGQGLNYGYTF
TRBJ2-1,TRBV5-1,CASSLAGTSGSYEQFF
TRBJ2-3,TRBV11-3,CASSLWTGADTQYF
TRBJ2-1,TRBV12-3/TRBV12-4,CASSFGRGRWNEQFF
TRBJ1-2,TRBV2,CASHRERYGYTF
TRBJ2-1,TRBV7-9,CASSGLAGVSEQFF
TRBJ2-1,TRBV5-5,CASSLKPALAGDNEQFF
TRBJ2-5,TRBV9,CASSVGGSWGETQYF
TRBJ2-7,TRBV20-1,CSAETDSYEQYF
TRBJ2-1,TRBV10-3,CAIKRGQGEVGNEQFF
TRBJ2-7,TRBV11-2,CASSLVSSYEQYF
TRBJ2-1,TRBV2,CASEGTRGNEQFF
TRBJ2-1,TRBV12-3/TRBV12-4,CASSTLLAGGFYEQFF
TRBJ2-7,TRBV12-3/TRBV12-4,CASSSQPTQQYF